This TCR beta chain was sequenced in a study of breast tumors, draining lymph nodes, adjacent tissues. Points from the study as a whole: That most tumor T cells come from lymph nodes remained unproven. The data were judged consistent with most tumor T cells coming from lymph node and expanding in tumor. Tumor TCR diversity was below lymph nodes but above nontumor tissue.

Concerning this clonotype itself: As yet, its antigen is unknown. A single base separates this from a much larger clone, so it may be a read error.

TCRdb reanalysed the multiplex PCR reads using MiXCR and keeps one entry per CDR3 protein. The sample has around 250,000 distinct CDR3 sequences; under 40% are singletons. This CDR3 region has 14 residues. Trimming removed 5 bases from V and 8 bases from J, with 18 bases in between. Looked up from germline, CDR1 is SGHNT and CDR2 is YENEEA. Samples came from axillary lymph nodes draining the breast cancer. V and J are TRBV11-3 and TRBJ1-2; D uncertain. The TCR sequence derives from a female donor with breast cancer. Some clones in this sample may be carry-over from other donors' samples. The specimen sequenced was axillary lymph node tissue. The CDR3 sequence is CASSPLDGTRGYTF. The CDR3 DNA is TGTGCCAGCAGCCCGCTGGACGGTACACGAGGCTACACCTTC.